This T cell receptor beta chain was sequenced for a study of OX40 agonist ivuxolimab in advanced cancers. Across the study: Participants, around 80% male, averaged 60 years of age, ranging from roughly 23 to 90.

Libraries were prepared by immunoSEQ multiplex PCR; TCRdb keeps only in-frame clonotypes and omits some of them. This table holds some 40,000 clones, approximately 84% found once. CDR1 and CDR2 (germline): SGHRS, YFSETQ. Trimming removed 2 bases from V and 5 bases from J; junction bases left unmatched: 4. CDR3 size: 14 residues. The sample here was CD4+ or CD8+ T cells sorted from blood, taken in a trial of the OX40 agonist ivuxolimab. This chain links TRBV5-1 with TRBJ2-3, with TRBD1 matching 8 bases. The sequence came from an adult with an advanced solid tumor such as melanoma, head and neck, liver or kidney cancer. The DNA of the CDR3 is TGCGCCAGCAGCTTAAGTGACAGGGGAGATACGCAGTATTTT. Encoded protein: CASSLSDRGDTQYF.